This TCR beta chain was profiled in a study of post-analysis software for immune sequencing data. Study as a whole: Included among the disease courses, which were recorded for the cohort, were relapsing-remitting, secondary progressive and progressive-relapsing multiple sclerosis. Study results and caveats: Multiple sclerosis was associated with a significant reduction in normalized Chao1 diversity relative to controls. Under F measure analysis, samples from one preparation batch co-clustered strongly. Roughly 5 TRBV segments (TRBV5-6, TRBV5-1 and TRBV20-1 among them) occurred more frequently in patients than in controls.

Unique molecular identifiers tagged the TCR beta cDNA libraries. Each CDR3 protein gets one entry after TCRdb re-called the PCR reads with MiXCR. The sample has more than 450,000 distinct CDR3 sequences; roughly 46% are singletons. The CDR3 sequence is 16 residues long. Between the trimmed V and J ends, which lost 5 bases and 1 base, there was a span of 18 bases. As regards this clonotype: What it binds is unknown.

This TCR was sampled from a girl between 10 and 17 years old with multiple sclerosis. The chain combines TRBV12-3 or TRBV12-4 with TRBJ2-7; tentatively, D is TRBD2 (5 bases). Sequencing was performed on blood. CDR3 loop: CASSPLEGVGSYEQYF. The CDR3, as DNA: TGTGCCAGCAGTCCCCTAGAGGGAGTCGGTTCCTACGAGCAGTACTTC.